Listed here are 11 T cell receptor beta chains from one sample, sequenced in a study of read filtering for tumor transcriptome and immune sequencing. From roughly 390 ng of RNA, a library with molecular barcoded alpha/delta and beta/gamma adaptors was made. One entry per CDR3 protein, called by TCRdb with MiXCR from the reads. The table records about 60,000 distinct CDR3 sequences, about 15% of them present only once. Material: a population of CD138-negative cells sorted from bone marrow. All receptors derive from a donor at least 40 years old with multiple myeloma.

This clonotype has only a few counts. Being one base from a much bigger clone, this may be a read error. The V call is TRBV29-1, the J call TRBJ2-7; TRBD2 agrees at 14 bases. This CDR3 has 19 residues. V trimming: 0 bases; J trimming: 3 bases; junction bases outside the gene matches: 13. Germline values: CDR1 SQVTM, CDR2 ANQGSEA. CDR3 DNA sequence: TGCAGCGTTGAAGATCCGACAGGGCCGGGACTAGCGGGAGTCTACGAGCAGTACTTC. Protein: CSVEDPTGPGLAGVYEQYF.

Notes on this clonotype: A much larger clone differs from this one at a single base, so this may be a read error. V usage is TRBV7-9 and J usage is TRBJ1-6; D is unresolved. There are 15 residues in the CDR3. Germline V gene data show CDR1 as SEHNR and CDR2 as FQNEAQ (reference sequence). Trimming pared 5 bases from V and 1 base from J, leaving 9 bases between. This CDR3 is CASSPIKSYNSPLHF. In DNA, the CDR3 is TGTGCCAGCAGCCCTATCAAGTCCTATAATTCACCCCTCCACTTT.

This clonotype was counted many times. The gene calls are TRBV20-1 and TRBJ2-2; TRBD2 aligns across 12 bases. The V segment lost 2 bases and the J segment 0 bases; nucleotides outside the gene matches: 10. Germline V gene sequence: CDR1 DFQATT, CDR2 SNEGSKA (reference sequence). The length of the CDR3 is 19 residues. As DNA, the CDR3 is TGCAGTGCTAGACGGGGGGCTAGCGGGAGGGCTGCGAACACCGGGGAGCTGTTTTTT. It is translated as CSARRGASGRAANTGELFF.

Turning to this clonotype: Possible read error: a much larger clone is one base away. The chain carries TRBV7-9 and TRBJ2-3; D unresolved. V lost 3 bases and J lost 2, with 9 bases in between. There are 14 residues in the CDR3. The V gene's germline CDR1 is SEHNR and CDR2 FQNEAQ (reference sequence). CDR3 residues: CASSFCGDTDTQYF. The CDR3 nucleotides read TGTGCCAGCAGCTTCTGCGGAGACACAGATACGCAGTATTTT.

This chain connects TRBV20-1 to TRBJ2-7, with 7 bases fitting TRBD1. CDR3 length: 15 amino acids. The germline gives CDR1 DFQATT, CDR2 SNEGSKA (reference sequence). V was clipped by 2 bases and J by 2 bases; unmatched bases: 9. CDR3 coding DNA: TGCAGTGCTAGAAGTGTGACAGGGAGCGCCTACGAGCAGTACTTC. Protein product: CSARSVTGSAYEQYF.

This clonotype showed up many times. The chain uses TRBV3-1 and TRBJ2-3, with 8 bases identical to TRBD2. This CDR3 has 15 amino acids. Trimming cost V 4 bases and J 5 bases; bases outside gene matches: 8. In germline, CDR1 is LGHDT, CDR2 YNNKEL (reference sequence). The CDR3 coding sequence is TGTGCCAGCAGCCGACCGGGACTAGGAAAAGATACGCAGTATTTT. It translates to CASSRPGLGKDTQYF.

In the case of this clonotype: This could be a read error, since a much larger clone is one nucleotide away. CDR3 sequence: CASSLASGSFMSSYSEQFF. The CDR3 DNA sequence: TGTGCCAGCAGCTTAGCCAGCGGGAGCTTCATGAGCTCCTACAGTGAGCAGTTCTTC. V usage is TRBV7-9 and J usage is TRBJ2-1; 8 nucleotides align to TRBD2. CDR3 length: 19 residues. Per germline, CDR1 SEHNR and CDR2 FQNEAQ (reference sequence).

This clonotype was seen repeatedly, ten times or more. The chain employs TRBV24-1 and TRBJ2-1, with 10 bases that match TRBD1. CDR3 size: 14 residues. The trim removed 9 bases at V and 8 bases at J, leaving 9 bases unmatched. Germline V lookup: CDR1 KGHDR, CDR2 SFDVKD. This CDR3 is CATQGDRGSDEQFF. The CDR3 bases are TGTGCCACCCAAGGGGACAGGGGTTCCGATGAGCAGTTCTTC.

This clonotype was observed at least ten times. V gene TRBV20-1 combines with J gene TRBJ2-2; no reliable D call. Germline-derived CDR1 and CDR2 are DFQATT and SNEGSKA (reference sequence). V lost 3 bases to trimming and J lost 2 bases, with 19 bases between them. This CDR3 spans 17 amino acids. The CDR3: CSASLPGSLGNTGELFF. Written as DNA, the CDR3 is TGCAGTGCTAGTCTTCCGGGTTCCCTAGGAAACACCGGGGAGCTGTTTTTT.

The sample holds many counts of this clonotype. This sequence joins TRBV5-1 and TRBJ2-1, with a tentative D call TRBD1 (6 bases). Trimming cost V 6 bases and J 0 bases, with 13 bases left between them. The germline gives CDR1 SGHRS, CDR2 YFSETQ. CDR3 size: 15 residues. As DNA, the CDR3 is TGCGCCAGCACCGACAGGCCTAGCTCCTACAATGAGCAGTTCTTC. This encodes CASTDRPSSYNEQFF.

This clonotype has a count of ten or more. The chain has TRBV11-2 and TRBJ2-1; 7 positions agree with TRBD2. In germline, CDR1 is SGHAT, CDR2 FQNNGV. V trimming: 2 bases; J trimming: 4 bases; junction bases outside the gene matches: 11. This CDR3 comprises 17 residues. The CDR3 DNA sequence: TGTGCCAGCAGCTTACCCCCGCTAGCGGATCAATACAATGAGCAGTTCTTC. Amino acid sequence: CASSLPPLADQYNEQFF.